Reported below is one T cell receptor (beta chain). What it recognizes is unknown. This entry is derived from a study of T cells after yellow fever vaccination. Overall study results and limits: It was a weaker secondary response, yet one that peaked faster, at day 5 versus 15. After the booster, 96% of CD4 and 88% of CD8 primary-response clones were re-detected.

The trim removed 1 base at V and 8 bases at J, leaving 8 bases unmatched. The CDR3 length is 14 residues. Germline values: CDR1 DFQATT, CDR2 SNEGSKA (reference sequence). Conversion of TCR transcripts into cDNA relied on 5'RACE template switching, which added a universal primer site and UMIs. TCRdb reprocessed the 5' RACE reads via MiXCR and lists one record per CDR3 protein. The table includes a few hundred thousand distinct CDR3 sequences, approximately 9% detected once. The source is a man between 18 and 29 years old who received the YFV17D yellow fever vaccine. This material consisted of PBMCs, taken on the day of the first yellow fever vaccination. This chain joins TRBV20-1 and TRBJ1-1; 9 positions agree with TRBD1. CDR3: CSARARGQGPEAFF. DNA of the CDR3: TGCAGTGCTAGAGCTCGAGGACAGGGGCCCGAAGCTTTCTTT.